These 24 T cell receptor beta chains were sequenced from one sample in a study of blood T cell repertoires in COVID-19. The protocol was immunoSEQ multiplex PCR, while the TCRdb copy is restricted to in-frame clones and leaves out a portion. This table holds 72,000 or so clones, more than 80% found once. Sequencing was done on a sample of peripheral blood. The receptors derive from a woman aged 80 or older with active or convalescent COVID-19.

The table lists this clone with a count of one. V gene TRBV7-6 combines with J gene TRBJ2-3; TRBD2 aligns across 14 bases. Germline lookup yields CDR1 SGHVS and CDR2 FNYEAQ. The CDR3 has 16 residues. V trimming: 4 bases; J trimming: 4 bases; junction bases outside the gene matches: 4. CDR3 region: CASSYKTSGGADTQYF. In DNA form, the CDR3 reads TGTGCCAGCAGCTACAAGACTAGCGGGGGGGCAGATACGCAGTATTTT. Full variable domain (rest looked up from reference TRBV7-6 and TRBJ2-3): GAGVSQSPRYKVTKRGQDVALRCDPISGHVSLYWYRQALGQGPEFLTYFNYEAQQDKSGLPNDRFSAERPEGSISTLTIQRTEQRDSAMYRCASSYKTSGGADTQYFGPGTRLTVL.

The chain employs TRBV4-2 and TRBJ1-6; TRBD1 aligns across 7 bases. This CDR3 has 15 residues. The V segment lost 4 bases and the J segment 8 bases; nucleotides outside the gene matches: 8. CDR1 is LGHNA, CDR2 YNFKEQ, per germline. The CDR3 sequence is CASSPAGQEDSPLHF. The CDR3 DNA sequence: TGTGCCAGCAGCCCCGCCGGACAGGAGGATTCACCCCTCCACTTT.

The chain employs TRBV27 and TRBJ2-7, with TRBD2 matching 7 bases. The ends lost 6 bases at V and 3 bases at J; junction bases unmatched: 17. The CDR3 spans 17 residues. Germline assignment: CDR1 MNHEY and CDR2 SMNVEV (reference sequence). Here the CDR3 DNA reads TGTGCCAGCAGCCCCGACTCATGGGGAGGGAGGTACTACGAGCAGTACTTC. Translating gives CASSPDSWGGRYYEQYF.

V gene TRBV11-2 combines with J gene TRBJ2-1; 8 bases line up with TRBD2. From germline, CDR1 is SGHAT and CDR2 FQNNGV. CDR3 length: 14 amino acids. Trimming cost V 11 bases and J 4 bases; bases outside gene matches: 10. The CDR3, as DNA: TGTGCCGGACAAAGGGCGGGGGGATACAATGAGCAGTTCTTC. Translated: CAGQRAGGYNEQFF.

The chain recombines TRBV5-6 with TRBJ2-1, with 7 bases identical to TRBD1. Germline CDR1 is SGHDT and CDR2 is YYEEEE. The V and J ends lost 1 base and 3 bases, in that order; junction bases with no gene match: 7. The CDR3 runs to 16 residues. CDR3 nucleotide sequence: TGTGCCAGCAGCTTGTCCACAGGGGAGAACTACAATGAGCAGTTCTTC. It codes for CASSLSTGENYNEQFF.

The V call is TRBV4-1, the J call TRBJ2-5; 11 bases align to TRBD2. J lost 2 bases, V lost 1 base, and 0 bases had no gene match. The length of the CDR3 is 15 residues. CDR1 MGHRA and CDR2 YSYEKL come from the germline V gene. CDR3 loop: CASSQGLAGQETQYF. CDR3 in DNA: TGCGCCAGCAGCCAAGGACTAGCGGGACAAGAGACCCAGTACTTC.

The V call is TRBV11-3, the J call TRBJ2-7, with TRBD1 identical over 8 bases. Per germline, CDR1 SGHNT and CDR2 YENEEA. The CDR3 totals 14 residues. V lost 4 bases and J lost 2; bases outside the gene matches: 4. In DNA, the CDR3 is TGTGCCAGCAGCTCAGGGGGCAACCCCTACGAGCAGTACTTC. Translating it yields CASSSGGNPYEQYF.

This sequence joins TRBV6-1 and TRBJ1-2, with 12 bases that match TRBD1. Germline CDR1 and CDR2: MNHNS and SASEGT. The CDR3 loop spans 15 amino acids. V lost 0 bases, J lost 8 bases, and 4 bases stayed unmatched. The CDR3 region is CASSEAGTGGRGYTF. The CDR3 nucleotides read TGTGCCAGCAGTGAAGCCGGGACAGGGGGCCGGGGCTACACCTTC.

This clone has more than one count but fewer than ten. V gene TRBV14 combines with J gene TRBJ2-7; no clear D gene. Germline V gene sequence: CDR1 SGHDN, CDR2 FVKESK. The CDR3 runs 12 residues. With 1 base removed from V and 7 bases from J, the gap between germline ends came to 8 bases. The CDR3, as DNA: TGTGCCAGCAGCCAAGGTGTCAGGGAGCAGTACTTC. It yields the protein CASSQGVREQYF. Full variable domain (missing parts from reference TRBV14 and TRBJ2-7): EAGVTQFPSHSVIEKGQTVTLRCDPISGHDNLYWYRRVMGKEIKFLLHFVKESKQDESGMPNNRFLAERTGGTYSTLKVQPAELEDSGVYFCASSQGVREQYFGPGTRLTVT.

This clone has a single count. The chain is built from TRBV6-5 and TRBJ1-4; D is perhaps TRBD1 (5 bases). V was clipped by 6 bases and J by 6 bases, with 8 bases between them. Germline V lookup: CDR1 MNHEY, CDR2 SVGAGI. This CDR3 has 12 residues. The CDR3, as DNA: TGTGCCAGCAGGACAGTAGATGAAAAACTGTTTTTT. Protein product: CASRTVDEKLFF.

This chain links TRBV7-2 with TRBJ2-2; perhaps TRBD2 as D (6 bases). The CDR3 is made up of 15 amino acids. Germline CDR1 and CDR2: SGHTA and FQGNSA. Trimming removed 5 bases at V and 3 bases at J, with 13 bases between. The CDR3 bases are TGTGCCAGCAGCCCATTTGCGGGATACACCGGGGAGCTGTTTTTT. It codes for CASSPFAGYTGELFF.

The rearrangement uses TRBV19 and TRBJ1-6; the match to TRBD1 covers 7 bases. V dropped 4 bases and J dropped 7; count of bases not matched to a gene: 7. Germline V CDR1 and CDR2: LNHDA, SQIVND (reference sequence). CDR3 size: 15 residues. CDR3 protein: CASSTTGSPNSPLHF. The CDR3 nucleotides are TGTGCCAGTAGTACGACAGGGAGTCCGAATTCACCCCTCCACTTT.

The CDR3 DNA is TGTGCCAGCAGTTTTGAGGAGGGTCAGCCCCAGCATTTT. Encoded protein: CASSFEEGQPQHF. The chain is built from TRBV12-3 or TRBV12-4 and TRBJ1-5; D gene unclear. V lost 3 bases, J lost 6 bases, and 9 bases lay in between. The CDR3 sequence is 13 residues long.

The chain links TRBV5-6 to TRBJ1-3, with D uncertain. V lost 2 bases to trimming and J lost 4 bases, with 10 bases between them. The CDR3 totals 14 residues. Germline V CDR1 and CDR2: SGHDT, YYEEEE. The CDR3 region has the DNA TGTGCCAGCAGCTTAGAGGTCAGAGGAAACACCATATATTTT. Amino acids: CASSLEVRGNTIYF.

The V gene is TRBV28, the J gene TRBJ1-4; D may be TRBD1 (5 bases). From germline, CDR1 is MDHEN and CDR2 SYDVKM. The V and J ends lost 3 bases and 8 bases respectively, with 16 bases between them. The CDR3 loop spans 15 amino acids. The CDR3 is CASSLVQGVKEKLFF. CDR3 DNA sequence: TGTGCCAGCAGTTTGGTTCAGGGTGTTAAAGAAAAACTGTTTTTT.

DNA of the CDR3: TGTGCCAGTAGTCAGGGATCAGGAAAACTACAGTTCTTC. This encodes CASSQGSGKLQFF. The rearrangement uses TRBV19 and TRBJ2-1, with TRBD1 as a possible D gene (5 bases). The germline V gene has CDR1 LNHDA and CDR2 SQIVND (reference sequence). This CDR3 is built from 13 residues. V shed 5 bases and J shed 13 bases, with 18 bases lying between them. Full variable domain (outside the CDR3, taken from reference TRBV19 and TRBJ2-1): DGGITQSPKYLFRKEGQNVTLSCEQNLNHDAMYWYRQDPGQGLRLIYYSQIVNDFQKGDIAEGYSVSREKKESFPLTVTSAQKNPTAFYLCASSQGSGKLQFFGPGTRLTVL.

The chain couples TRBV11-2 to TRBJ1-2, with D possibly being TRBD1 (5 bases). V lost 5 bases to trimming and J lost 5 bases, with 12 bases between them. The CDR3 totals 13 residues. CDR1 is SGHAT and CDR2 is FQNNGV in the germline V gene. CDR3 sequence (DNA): TGTGCCAGCAGCCCCGACAGTATATATGGCTACACCTTC. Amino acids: CASSPDSIYGYTF.

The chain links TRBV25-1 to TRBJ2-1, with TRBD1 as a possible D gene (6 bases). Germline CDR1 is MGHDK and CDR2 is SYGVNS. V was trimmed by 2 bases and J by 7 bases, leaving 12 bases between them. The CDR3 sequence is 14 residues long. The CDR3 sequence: CASSEPGAKNEQFF. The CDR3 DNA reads TGTGCCAGCAGTGAACCAGGGGCGAAAAATGAGCAGTTCTTC.

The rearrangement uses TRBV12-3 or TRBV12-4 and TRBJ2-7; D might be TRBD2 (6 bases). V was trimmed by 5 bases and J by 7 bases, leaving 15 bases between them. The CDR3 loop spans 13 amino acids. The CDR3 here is CASSPAGPTEQYF. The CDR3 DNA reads TGTGCCAGCAGTCCCGCGGGGCCGACAGAGCAGTACTTC.

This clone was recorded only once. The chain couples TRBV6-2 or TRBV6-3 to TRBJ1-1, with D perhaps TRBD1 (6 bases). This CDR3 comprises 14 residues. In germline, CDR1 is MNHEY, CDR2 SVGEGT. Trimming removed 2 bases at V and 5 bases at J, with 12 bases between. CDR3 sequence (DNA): TGTGCCAGCAGTTACGCGGGGGGGCGTACTGAAGCTTTCTTT. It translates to CASSYAGGRTEAFF.

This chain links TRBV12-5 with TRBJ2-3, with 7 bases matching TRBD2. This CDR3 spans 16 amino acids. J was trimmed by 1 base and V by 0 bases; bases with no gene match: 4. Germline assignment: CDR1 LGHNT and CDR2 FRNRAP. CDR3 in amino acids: CASGLVLRGGTDTQYF. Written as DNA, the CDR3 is TGTGCTAGTGGTTTGGTACTTCGGGGGGGCACAGATACGCAGTATTTT.

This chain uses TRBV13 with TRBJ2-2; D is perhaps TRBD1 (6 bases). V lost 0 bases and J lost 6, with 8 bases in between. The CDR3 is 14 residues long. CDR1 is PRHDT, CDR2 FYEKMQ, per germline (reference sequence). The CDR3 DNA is TGTGCCAGCAGCTTAGGCAGGGGTGCCGGGGAGCTGTTTTTT. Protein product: CASSLGRGAGELFF.

The CDR3 bases are TGTGCCAGCAGTGACCGCGACAGTAATGAAAAACTGTTTTTT. Translated, it gives CASSDRDSNEKLFF. The rearrangement links TRBV2 to TRBJ1-4; D possibly corresponds to TRBD1 (5 bases). From germline, CDR1 is SNHLY and CDR2 FYNNEI. CDR3 size: 14 residues. V gave up 3 bases and J gave up 4 bases, with 9 bases separating them.

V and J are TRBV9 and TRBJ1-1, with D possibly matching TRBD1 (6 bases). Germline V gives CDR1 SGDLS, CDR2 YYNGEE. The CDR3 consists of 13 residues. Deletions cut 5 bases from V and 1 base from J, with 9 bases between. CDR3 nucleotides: TGTGCCAGCAGATCGGGACAGAACACTGAAGCTTTCTTT. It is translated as CASRSGQNTEAFF.